This T cell receptor beta chain was recorded in a study of blood T cell repertoires in COVID-19. On the study more broadly: Acute and convalescent COVID-19 specimens originated in the United States, Italy and Spain. Sources were T cells, B-cell-depleted T cells, or PBMCs; the material itself was cDNA or gDNA.

CDR1 MNHEY and CDR2 SVGEGT come from the germline V gene. The CDR3 has 14 residues. Losses at the gene ends were 5 bases for V and 5 bases for J; bases not matched to a gene: 9. Under the authors' procedure: Amplification of reference gene primers was used by the study to estimate nucleated cell counts. Profiling relied on immunoSEQ multiplex PCR, and the TCRdb table lists in-frame clones only, not all of them. That table is the source of V, J and clone size, and D and trimming were worked out from the DNA. The table lists some 190,000 clones, around 85% of them singletons, with under 15% in the top ten.

The rearrangement joins TRBV6-2 or TRBV6-3 to TRBJ2-7, with 7 bases identical to TRBD1. The receptor was isolated from a woman aged 45-60 years with acute or convalescent COVID-19. The sequenced sample consisted of peripheral blood. The CDR3: CASSPTSGQNEQYF. In DNA, the CDR3 is TGTGCCAGCAGTCCCACCTCGGGACAGAACGAGCAGTACTTC.